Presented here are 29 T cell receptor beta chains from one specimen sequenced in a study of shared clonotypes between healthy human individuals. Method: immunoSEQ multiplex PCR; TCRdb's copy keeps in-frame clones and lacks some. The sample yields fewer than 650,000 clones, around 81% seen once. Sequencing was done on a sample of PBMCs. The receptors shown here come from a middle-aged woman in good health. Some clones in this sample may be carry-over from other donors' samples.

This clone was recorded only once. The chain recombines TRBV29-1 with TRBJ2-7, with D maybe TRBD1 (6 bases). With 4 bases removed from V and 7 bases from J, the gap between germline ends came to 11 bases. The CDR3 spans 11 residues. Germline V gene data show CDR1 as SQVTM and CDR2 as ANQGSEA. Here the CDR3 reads CSVGRGREQYF. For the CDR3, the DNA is TGCAGCGTTGGCAGGGGCCGGGAGCAGTACTTC.

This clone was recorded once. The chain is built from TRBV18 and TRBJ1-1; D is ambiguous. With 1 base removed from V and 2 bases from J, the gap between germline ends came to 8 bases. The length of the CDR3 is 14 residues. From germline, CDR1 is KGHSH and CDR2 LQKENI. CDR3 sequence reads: CASSPQEPNTEAFF. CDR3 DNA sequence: TGTGCCAGCTCACCACAGGAGCCCAACACTGAAGCTTTCTTT. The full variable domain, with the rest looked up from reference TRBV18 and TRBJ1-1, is NAGVMQNPRHLVRRRGQEARLRCSPMKGHSHVYWYRQLPEEGLKFMVYLQKENIIDESGMPKERFSAEFPKEGPSILRIQQVVRGDSAAYFCASSPQEPNTEAFFGQGTRLTVV.

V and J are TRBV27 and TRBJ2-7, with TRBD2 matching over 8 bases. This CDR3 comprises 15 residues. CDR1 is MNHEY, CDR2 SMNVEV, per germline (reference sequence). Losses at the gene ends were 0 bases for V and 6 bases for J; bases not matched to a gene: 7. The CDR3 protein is CASSLSASGRTEQYF. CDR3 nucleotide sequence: TGTGCCAGCAGTTTATCCGCCAGCGGGAGAACCGAGCAGTACTTC.

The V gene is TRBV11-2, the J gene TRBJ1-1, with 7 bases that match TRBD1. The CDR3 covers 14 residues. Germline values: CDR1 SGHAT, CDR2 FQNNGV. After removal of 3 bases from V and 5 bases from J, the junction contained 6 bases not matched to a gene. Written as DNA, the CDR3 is TGTGCCAGCAGCTTCGAGGGGGCATGGACTGAAGCTTTCTTT. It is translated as CASSFEGAWTEAFF. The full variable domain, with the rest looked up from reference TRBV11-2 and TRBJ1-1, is EAGVAQSPRYKIIEKRQSVAFWCNPISGHATLYWYQQILGQGPKLLIQFQNNGVVDDSQLPKDRFSAERLKGVDSTLKIQPAKLEDSAVYLCASSFEGAWTEAFFGQGTRLTVV.

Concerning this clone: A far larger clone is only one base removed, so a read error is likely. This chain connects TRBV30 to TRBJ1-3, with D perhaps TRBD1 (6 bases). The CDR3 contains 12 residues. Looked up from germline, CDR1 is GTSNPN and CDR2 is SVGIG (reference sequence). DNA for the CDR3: TGTGCCTGGAACAGGGCTGGAGACACCATATATTTT. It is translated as CAWNRAGDTIYF.

CDR3 sequence reads: CASSPRPPGTSLATNEKLFF. The CDR3 DNA sequence: TGTGCCAGCTCACCTCGCCCCCCGGGTACATCGTTGGCAACTAATGAAAAACTGTTTTTT. The chain joins TRBV18 to TRBJ1-4; unclear D gene. V dropped 3 bases and J dropped 0 bases, with 23 bases sitting between them. The CDR3 has 20 residues. Germline V lookup: CDR1 KGHSH, CDR2 LQKENI.

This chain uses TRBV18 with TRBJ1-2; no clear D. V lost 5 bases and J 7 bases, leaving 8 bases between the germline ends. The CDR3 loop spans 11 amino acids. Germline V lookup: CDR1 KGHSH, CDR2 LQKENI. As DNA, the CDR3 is TGTGCCAGCTCAGAACTATCTGGCTACACCTTC. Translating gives CASSELSGYTF.

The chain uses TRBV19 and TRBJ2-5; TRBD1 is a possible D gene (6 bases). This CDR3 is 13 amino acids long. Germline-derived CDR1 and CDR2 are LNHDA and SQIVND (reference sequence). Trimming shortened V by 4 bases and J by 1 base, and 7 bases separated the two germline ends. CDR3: CASSTGVQETQYF. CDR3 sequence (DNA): TGTGCCAGTAGTACAGGGGTCCAAGAGACCCAGTACTTC.

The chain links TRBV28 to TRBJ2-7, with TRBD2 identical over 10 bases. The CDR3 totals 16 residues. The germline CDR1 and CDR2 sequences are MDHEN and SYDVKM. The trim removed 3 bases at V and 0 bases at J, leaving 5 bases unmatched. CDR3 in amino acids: CASSFRTSGISYEQYF. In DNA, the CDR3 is TGTGCCAGCAGTTTCCGGACTAGCGGAATCTCCTACGAGCAGTACTTC. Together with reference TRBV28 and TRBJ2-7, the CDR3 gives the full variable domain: DVKVTQSSRYLVKRTGEKVFLECVQDMDHENMFWYRQDPGLGLRLIYFSYDVKMKEKGDIPEGYSVSREKKERFSLILESASTNQTSMYLCASSFRTSGISYEQYFGPGTRLTVT.

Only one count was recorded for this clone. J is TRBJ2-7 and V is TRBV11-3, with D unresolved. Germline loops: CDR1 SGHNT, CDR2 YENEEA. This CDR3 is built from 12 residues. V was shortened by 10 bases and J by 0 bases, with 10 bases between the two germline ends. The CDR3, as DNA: TGTGCCACCCATTTTTTCTCCTACGAGCAGTACTTC. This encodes CATHFFSYEQYF.

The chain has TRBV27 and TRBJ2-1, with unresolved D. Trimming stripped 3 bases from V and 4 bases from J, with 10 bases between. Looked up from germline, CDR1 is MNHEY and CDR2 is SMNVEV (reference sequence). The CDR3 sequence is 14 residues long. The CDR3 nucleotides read TGTGCCAGCAGTTTCATCGGAGCTTACAATGAGCAGTTCTTC. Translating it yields CASSFIGAYNEQFF.

Here the CDR3 reads CASSTAGGVETQYF. For the CDR3, the DNA is TGTGCCAGCAGTACCGCGGGGGGGGTTGAGACCCAGTACTTC. V usage is TRBV28 and J usage is TRBJ2-5, with 9 nucleotides matching TRBD2. There are 14 residues in the CDR3. Germline assignment: CDR1 MDHEN and CDR2 SYDVKM. The junction had 6 bases not matched to a gene; V was cut back by 5 bases and J by 5 bases.

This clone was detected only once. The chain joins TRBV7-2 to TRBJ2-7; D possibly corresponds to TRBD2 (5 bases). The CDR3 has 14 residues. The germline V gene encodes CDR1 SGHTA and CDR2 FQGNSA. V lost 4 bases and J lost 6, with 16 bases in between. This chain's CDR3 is CASSSLNSVVEQYF. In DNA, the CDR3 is TGTGCCAGCAGCTCTCTGAATAGCGTGGTCGAGCAGTACTTC.

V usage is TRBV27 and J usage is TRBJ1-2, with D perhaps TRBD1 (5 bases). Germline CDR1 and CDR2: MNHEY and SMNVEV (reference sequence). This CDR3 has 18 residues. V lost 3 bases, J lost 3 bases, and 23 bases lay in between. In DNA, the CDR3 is TGTGCCAGCAGTTTTACGTACAGGACAATTATAGGGGACTATGGCTACACCTTC. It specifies CASSFTYRTIIGDYGYTF.

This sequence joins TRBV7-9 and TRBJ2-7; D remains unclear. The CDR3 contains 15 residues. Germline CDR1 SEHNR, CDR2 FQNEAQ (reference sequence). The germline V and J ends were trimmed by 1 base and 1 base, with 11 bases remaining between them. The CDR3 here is CASSLDPARSYEQYF. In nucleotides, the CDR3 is TGTGCCAGCAGCTTAGACCCCGCCCGGTCCTACGAGCAGTACTTC.

The CDR3 nucleotides read TGTGCCAGCAGCACAGGACAGGGTACCCAGTACTTC. Protein sequence: CASSTGQGTQYF. The chain combines TRBV11-3 with TRBJ2-5; 8 nucleotides align to TRBD1. Germline V CDR1 and CDR2: SGHNT, YENEEA. This CDR3 contains 12 residues. V shed 5 bases, J shed 8 bases, and the junction held 4 bases outside the gene matches.

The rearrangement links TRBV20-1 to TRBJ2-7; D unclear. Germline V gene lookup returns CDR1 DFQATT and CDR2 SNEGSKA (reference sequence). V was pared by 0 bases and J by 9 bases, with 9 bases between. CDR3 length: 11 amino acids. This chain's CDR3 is CSAREGWGQYF. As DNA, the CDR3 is TGCAGTGCTAGAGAGGGGTGGGGGCAGTACTTC.

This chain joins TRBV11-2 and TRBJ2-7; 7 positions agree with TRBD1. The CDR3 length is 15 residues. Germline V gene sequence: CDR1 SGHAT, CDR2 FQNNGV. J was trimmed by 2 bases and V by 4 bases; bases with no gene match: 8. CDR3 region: CASSSYRGLAYEQYF. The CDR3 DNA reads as TGTGCCAGCAGCTCCTACAGGGGTCTCGCCTACGAGCAGTACTTC.

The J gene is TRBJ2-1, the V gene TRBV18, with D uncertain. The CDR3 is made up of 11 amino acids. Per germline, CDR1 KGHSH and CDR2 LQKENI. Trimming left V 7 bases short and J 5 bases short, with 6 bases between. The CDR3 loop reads CASLRDNEQFF. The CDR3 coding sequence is TGTGCCAGCTTACGAGACAATGAGCAGTTCTTC.

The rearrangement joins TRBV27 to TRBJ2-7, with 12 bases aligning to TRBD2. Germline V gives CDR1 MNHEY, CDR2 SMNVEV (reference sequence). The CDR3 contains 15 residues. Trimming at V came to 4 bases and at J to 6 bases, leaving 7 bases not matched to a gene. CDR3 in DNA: TGTGCCAGCAGTTCCACACTAGCGGGAGGCACCGAGCAGTACTTC. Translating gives CASSSTLAGGTEQYF.

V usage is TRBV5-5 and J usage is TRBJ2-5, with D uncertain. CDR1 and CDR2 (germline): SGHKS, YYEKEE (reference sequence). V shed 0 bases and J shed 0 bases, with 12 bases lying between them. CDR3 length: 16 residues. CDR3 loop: CASSLVSSFYQETQYF. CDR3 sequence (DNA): TGTGCCAGCAGCTTGGTATCCAGCTTTTACCAAGAGACCCAGTACTTC.

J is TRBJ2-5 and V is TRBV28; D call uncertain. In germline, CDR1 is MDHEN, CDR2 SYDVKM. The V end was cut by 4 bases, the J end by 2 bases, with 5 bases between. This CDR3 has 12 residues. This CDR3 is CASSSSQETQYF. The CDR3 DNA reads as TGTGCCAGCAGTTCAAGTCAAGAGACCCAGTACTTC.

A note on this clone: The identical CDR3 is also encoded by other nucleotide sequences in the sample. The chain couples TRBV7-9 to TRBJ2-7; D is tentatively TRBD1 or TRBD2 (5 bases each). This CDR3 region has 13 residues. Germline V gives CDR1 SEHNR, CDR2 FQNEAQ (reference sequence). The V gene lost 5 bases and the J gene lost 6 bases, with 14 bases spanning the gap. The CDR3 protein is CASSLGLAGEQYF. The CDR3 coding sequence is TGTGCCAGCAGCCTGGGGCTAGCTGGCGAGCAGTACTTC.

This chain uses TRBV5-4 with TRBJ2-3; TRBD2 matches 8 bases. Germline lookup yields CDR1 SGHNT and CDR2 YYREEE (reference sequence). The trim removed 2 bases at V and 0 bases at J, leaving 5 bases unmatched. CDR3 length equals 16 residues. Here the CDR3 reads CASSLGTRASTDTQYF. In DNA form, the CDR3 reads TGTGCCAGCAGCTTAGGGACTAGAGCTAGCACAGATACGCAGTATTTT. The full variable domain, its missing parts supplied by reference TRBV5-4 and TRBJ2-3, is ETGVTQSPTHLIKTRGQQVTLRCSSQSGHNTVSWYQQALGQGPQFIFQYYREEENGRGNFPPRFSGLQFPNYSSELNVNALELDDSALYLCASSLGTRASTDTQYFGPGTRLTVL.

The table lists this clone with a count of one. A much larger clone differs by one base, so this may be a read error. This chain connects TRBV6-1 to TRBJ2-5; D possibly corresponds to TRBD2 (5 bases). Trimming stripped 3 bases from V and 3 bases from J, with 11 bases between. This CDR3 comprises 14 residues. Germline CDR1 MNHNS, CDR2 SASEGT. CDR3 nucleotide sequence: TGTGCCAGCAGTGAGAGGGCTGGTAAAGAGACCCAGTACTTC. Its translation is CASSERAGKETQYF.

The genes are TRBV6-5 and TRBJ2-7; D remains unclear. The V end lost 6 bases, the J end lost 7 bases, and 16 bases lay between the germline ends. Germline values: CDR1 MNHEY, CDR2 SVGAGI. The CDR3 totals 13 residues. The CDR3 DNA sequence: TGTGCCAGCAGCGGCAGATCGGCTGGGGAGCAGTACTTC. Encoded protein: CASSGRSAGEQYF.

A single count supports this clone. The CDR3 reads CASSSPGAYEQYF. CDR3 nucleotide sequence: TGTGCCAGCAGTTCCCCGGGTGCCTACGAGCAGTACTTC. V gene TRBV27 combines with J gene TRBJ2-7; D not certain. Trimming stripped 4 bases from V and 2 bases from J, with 9 bases between. CDR1 and CDR2 (germline): MNHEY, SMNVEV (reference sequence). The CDR3 covers 13 residues.

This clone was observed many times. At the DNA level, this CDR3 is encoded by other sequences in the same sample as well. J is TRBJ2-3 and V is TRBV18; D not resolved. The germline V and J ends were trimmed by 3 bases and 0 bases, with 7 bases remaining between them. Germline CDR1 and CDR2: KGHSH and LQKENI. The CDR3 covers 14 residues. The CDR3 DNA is TGTGCCAGCTCACCCTCCGGGAGCACAGATACGCAGTATTTT. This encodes CASSPSGSTDTQYF.

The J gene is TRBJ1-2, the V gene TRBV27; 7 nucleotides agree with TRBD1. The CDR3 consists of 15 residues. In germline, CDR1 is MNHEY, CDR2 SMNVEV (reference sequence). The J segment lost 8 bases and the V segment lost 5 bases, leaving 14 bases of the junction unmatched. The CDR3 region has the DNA TGTGCCAGCAGTCTGACAGGGACCGTTCTGAAAGGCTACACCTTC. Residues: CASSLTGTVLKGYTF.